The 20 T cell receptor beta chains below all came from one sample that was sequenced in a study of shared clonotypes between healthy human individuals. This table comes from immunoSEQ multiplex PCR, and its TCRdb copy is limited to in-frame clones, with some not included. The table includes about a million clones, around three quarters detected once. Input material: memory CD4+ T cells from PBMCs. Specified subset: CD45RA-negative fraction. These receptors came from a man between 18 and 35 years old in good health. Some clones in this sample may be carry-over from other donors' samples.

V gene TRBV18 combines with J gene TRBJ2-3, with 12 bases lining up with TRBD1. The germline CDR1 and CDR2 sequences are KGHSH and LQKENI. There are 16 residues in the CDR3. The V segment lost 0 bases and the J segment 4 bases; nucleotides outside the gene matches: 2. The chain's CDR3 is CASSPPGQGASDTQYF. The CDR3 DNA reads TGTGCCAGCTCACCACCGGGACAGGGGGCTTCAGATACGCAGTATTTT.

The CDR3 region has the DNA TGTGCGAGCGGGAGTGATGAGACCCAGTACTTC. This sequence encodes CASGSDETQYF. The chain has TRBV30 and TRBJ2-5; 8 bases are shared with TRBD2. Germline lookup yields CDR1 GTSNPN and CDR2 SVGIG (reference sequence). CDR3 length: 11 amino acids.

The chain is built from TRBV6-6 and TRBJ2-1; D is uncertain. Trimming cost V 6 bases and J 3 bases, with 6 bases left between them. CDR3 length equals 12 residues. CDR1 MNHNY and CDR2 SVGAGI come from the germline V gene (reference sequence). The CDR3 nucleotides read TGTGCCAGCAGCCCCAACTACAATGAGCAGTTCTTC. It specifies CASSPNYNEQFF.

The rearrangement uses TRBV5-1 and TRBJ1-1, with 7 bases that match TRBD1. This CDR3 contains 13 residues. Germline trimming cut 0 bases from V and 7 bases from J; bases unmatched to any gene: 3. Germline loops: CDR1 SGHRS, CDR2 YFSETQ. The CDR3 sequence is CASSLAPGGEAFF. CDR3 nucleotide sequence: TGCGCCAGCAGCTTGGCACCAGGGGGTGAAGCTTTCTTT.

The chain joins TRBV19 to TRBJ1-5; D ambiguous. The V and J ends lost 3 bases and 5 bases respectively, with 8 bases between them. Germline V gives CDR1 LNHDA, CDR2 SQIVND (reference sequence). This CDR3 comprises 13 residues. CDR3 protein: CASSMDRHQPQHF. CDR3 bases: TGTGCCAGTAGTATGGACCGCCATCAGCCCCAGCATTTT. Together with reference TRBV19 and TRBJ1-5, the CDR3 gives the full variable domain: DGGITQSPKYLFRKEGQNVTLSCEQNLNHDAMYWYRQDPGQGLRLIYYSQIVNDFQKGDIAEGYSVSREKKESFPLTVTSAQKNPTAFYLCASSMDRHQPQHFGDGTRLSIL.

V and J are TRBV28 and TRBJ1-2; D not resolved. This CDR3 is 14 amino acids long. The V gene's germline CDR1 is MDHEN and CDR2 SYDVKM. Trimming removed 1 base at V and 8 bases at J, with 14 bases between. The DNA for the CDR3 is TGTGCCAGCAGTTTATCAGACCCAGCGAGGGGCTACACCTTC. Its protein product is CASSLSDPARGYTF.

The J gene is TRBJ2-1, the V gene TRBV18; D remains ambiguous. Trimming removed 9 bases from V and 5 bases from J, with 11 bases in between. The V gene's germline CDR1 is KGHSH and CDR2 LQKENI. The CDR3 has 12 amino acids. The CDR3 DNA follows: TGTGCCAGTACGAACGAGAACAATGAGCAGTTCTTC. This translates into CASTNENNEQFF.

With regard to this clone: This specimen includes other DNA sequences encoding the same CDR3. The chain recombines TRBV9 with TRBJ2-5; 7 bases align to TRBD2. This CDR3 is built from 14 residues. The trim removed 0 bases at V and 5 bases at J, leaving 4 bases unmatched. Germline CDR1 and CDR2: SGDLS and YYNGEE. CDR3 protein: CASSVAGGGETQYF. In DNA, the CDR3 is TGTGCCAGCAGCGTAGCGGGAGGCGGCGAGACCCAGTACTTC.

The chain joins TRBV5-1 to TRBJ2-1; unclear D gene. The V gene lost 1 base and the J gene lost 5 bases, with 13 bases spanning the gap. Germline V CDR1 and CDR2: SGHRS, YFSETQ. CDR3 length: 15 amino acids. CDR3 bases: TGCGCCAGCAGCTTGCCCCTCGGACGGGACAATGAGCAGTTCTTC. This gives the protein CASSLPLGRDNEQFF.

This clone occurred once. A much larger clone lies one base from this, so it may be a read error. Additional DNA sequences in this sample encode the identical CDR3. This sequence joins TRBV11-2 and TRBJ2-7; tentatively, D is TRBD1 (7 bases). This CDR3 is built from 15 residues. Looked up from germline, CDR1 is SGHAT and CDR2 is FQNNGV. CDR3 DNA sequence: TGTGCCAGTAGCTTCCGGGGGACAGTGATACACGAGCAGTACTTC. It specifies CASSFRGTVIHEQYF.

The chain carries TRBV15 and TRBJ2-7; weak D call: TRBD2 (5 bases). Germline V gene lookup returns CDR1 LNHNV and CDR2 YYDKDF (reference sequence). CDR3 length equals 13 residues. V lost 3 bases to trimming and J lost 2 bases, with 8 bases between them. The DNA for the CDR3 is TGTGCCACCAGCAGGGCACTAGCCTACGAGCAGTACTTC. Its protein is CATSRALAYEQYF.

The chain carries TRBV5-1 and TRBJ2-5; D is unresolved. The CDR3 contains 13 residues. The V gene lost 0 bases and the J gene lost 5 bases, with 8 bases spanning the gap. Germline V gene lookup returns CDR1 SGHRS and CDR2 YFSETQ. CDR3 residues: CASSLVLYETQYF. DNA for the CDR3: TGCGCCAGCAGCTTGGTTCTATATGAGACCCAGTACTTC.

CDR3 nucleotides: TGCGCCAGCAGCCTGGGGACAGGGGCTAATGAAAAACTGTTTTTT. Its protein is CASSLGTGANEKLFF. The rearrangement joins TRBV5-1 to TRBJ1-4, with 10 bases that match TRBD1. This CDR3 has 15 amino acids. V lost 4 bases and J lost 3; bases outside the gene matches: 3. Germline V CDR1 and CDR2: SGHRS, YFSETQ.

The chain carries TRBV19 and TRBJ2-3, with TRBD1 identical over 8 bases. The CDR3 totals 19 residues. Trimming cost V 4 bases and J 2 bases; bases outside gene matches: 17. Germline CDR1 and CDR2: LNHDA and SQIVND (reference sequence). The CDR3 reads CASSTRQGSSARSTDTQYF. DNA of the CDR3: TGTGCCAGTAGTACCCGACAGGGGAGTTCCGCCCGGTCCACAGATACGCAGTATTTT.

This sequence joins TRBV2 and TRBJ2-7; TRBD2 matches at 14 bases. There are 15 residues in the CDR3. Germline values: CDR1 SNHLY, CDR2 FYNNEI. V was pared by 5 bases and J by 6 bases, with 6 bases of the junction left unmatched. The CDR3 region has the DNA TGTGCCAGCAGTAAGACTAGCGGGAGGGCCTCCGAGCAGTACTTC. It is translated as CASSKTSGRASEQYF.

The V and J genes are TRBV5-4 and TRBJ2-7; D perhaps matches TRBD1 (6 bases). CDR3 length: 14 amino acids. The germline gives CDR1 SGHNT, CDR2 YYREEE (reference sequence). With 5 bases removed from V and 3 bases from J, the gap between germline ends came to 15 bases. The CDR3 DNA sequence: TGTGCCAGCAGTCTCGCAGGGGCCCGCTACGAGCAGTACTTC. This translates into CASSLAGARYEQYF.

This clone was seen only a few times. This chain links TRBV4-2 with TRBJ2-5, with 7 positions matching TRBD1. The CDR3 loop spans 15 amino acids. V lost 2 bases to trimming and J lost 5 bases; unmatched junction nucleotides: 8. Per the germline V gene, CDR1 is LGHNA and CDR2 is YNFKEQ. CDR3 residues: CASSQSRQGGETQYF. The CDR3 DNA follows: TGTGCCAGCAGCCAATCCCGACAGGGTGGGGAGACCCAGTACTTC.

This rearrangement joins TRBV9 to TRBJ2-7; D possibly corresponds to TRBD1 (6 bases). The V gene's germline CDR1 is SGDLS and CDR2 YYNGEE. The CDR3 covers 14 residues. With 4 bases removed from V and 1 base from J, the gap between germline ends came to 12 bases. CDR3 sequence (DNA): TGTGCCAGCAGCTTAACTACAGGGTCCTACGAGCAGTACTTC. Translation gives CASSLTTGSYEQYF.

The chain employs TRBV30 and TRBJ1-5, with 7 bases fitting TRBD1. With 4 bases clipped from V and 1 base from J, the junction kept 10 bases outside the gene matches. CDR1 GTSNPN and CDR2 SVGIG come from the germline V gene (reference sequence). CDR3 size: 16 residues. CDR3 sequence reads: CAWNRGAGGSNQPQHF. Here the CDR3 DNA reads TGTGCCTGGAATAGAGGGGCAGGGGGAAGCAATCAGCCCCAGCATTTT.

The chain couples TRBV15 to TRBJ1-2, with a tentative D call TRBD1 (6 bases). CDR1 is LNHNV and CDR2 is YYDKDF in the germline V gene (reference sequence). The CDR3 is made up of 15 amino acids. The V end was cut by 5 bases, the J end by 7 bases, with 20 bases between. CDR3 sequence: CATSSRTVSVAGYTF. DNA of the CDR3: TGTGCCACCAGCTCTAGGACAGTGTCGGTGGCTGGCTACACCTTC.